These 27 T cell receptor beta chains originate from one sample sequenced in a study of cytomegalovirus exposure and HLA in healthy donors. The data were produced by immunoSEQ multiplex PCR, yet TCRdb's version contains in-frame clones alone and is incomplete. The sample lists fewer than 150,000 clones, around nine tenths occurring once. Sequencing was done on a sample of PBMCs. All receptors come from a man younger than 35 in good health and CMV-seropositive.

This clone was seen once. The chain combines TRBV7-3 with TRBJ2-7; D may be TRBD1 (5 bases). Deletions cut 2 bases from V and 6 bases from J, with 11 bases between. The CDR3 is 13 residues long. Germline CDR1 and CDR2: SGHTA and FQGTGA. The CDR3 region is CASSLAQGREQYF. For the CDR3, the DNA is TGTGCCAGCAGCTTAGCGCAGGGTCGCGAGCAGTACTTC. Complete variable domain (other parts from reference TRBV7-3 and TRBJ2-7): GAGVSQTPSNKVTEKGKYVELRCDPISGHTALYWYRQSLGQGPEFLIYFQGTGAADDSGLPNDRFFAVRPEGSVSTLKIQRTERGDSAVYLCASSLAQGREQYFGPGTRLTVT.

The J gene is TRBJ1-1, the V gene TRBV5-1; TRBD1 matches at 8 bases. CDR1 SGHRS and CDR2 YFSETQ come from the germline V gene. Trimming removed 3 bases from V and 7 bases from J; junction bases left unmatched: 2. There are 12 residues in the CDR3. The CDR3 region has the DNA TGCGCCAGCAGCTACGGACAGGGTGAAGCTTTCTTT. It specifies CASSYGQGEAFF. Full variable domain (remainder filled in from reference TRBV5-1 and TRBJ1-1): KAGVTQTPRYLIKTRGQQVTLSCSPISGHRSVSWYQQTPGQGLQFLFEYFSETQRNKGNFPGRFSGRQFSNSRSEMNVSTLELGDSALYLCASSYGQGEAFFGQGTRLTVV.

This rearrangement joins TRBV5-4 to TRBJ2-2, with D tentatively TRBD2 (6 bases). The CDR3 sequence is 16 residues long. V was pared by 0 bases and J by 5 bases, with 14 bases between. The germline CDR1 and CDR2 sequences are SGHNT and YYREEE (reference sequence). The CDR3 protein is CASSLGFDGGTGELFF. The CDR3 nucleotides are TGTGCCAGCAGCTTGGGGTTTGACGGGGGAACCGGGGAGCTGTTTTTT.

The gene calls are TRBV9 and TRBJ2-3, with D possibly matching TRBD1 (7 bases). Germline CDR1 reads SGDLS; CDR2 reads YYNGEE. The CDR3 has 15 residues. Trimming removed 3 bases at V and 2 bases at J, with 13 bases between. The CDR3 sequence: CASSATGRNTDTQYF. The CDR3 region has the DNA TGTGCCAGCAGCGCGACAGGGAGGAACACAGATACGCAGTATTTT.

This clone was counted only a few times. The rearrangement uses TRBV10-2 and TRBJ1-3; TRBD1 is a possible D gene (5 bases). Per the germline V gene, CDR1 is WSHSY and CDR2 is SAAADI. Trimming left V 3 bases short and J 4 bases short, with 16 bases between. The CDR3 runs to 16 residues. The CDR3 DNA sequence: TGCGCCAGCAGTGAAGTTCTAAGCGGGGCAGGAAACACCATATATTTT. This codes for CASSEVLSGAGNTIYF.

The chain recombines TRBV30 with TRBJ1-1; D is unclear. The CDR3 loop spans 13 amino acids. Germline V lookup: CDR1 GTSNPN, CDR2 SVGIG (reference sequence). The V end lost 3 bases, the J end lost 1 base, and 9 bases lay between the germline ends. The CDR3, as DNA: TGTGCCTGGAGATCAACAGCGAACACTGAAGCTTTCTTT. This translates into CAWRSTANTEAFF.

The genes are TRBV14 and TRBJ2-1, with D tentatively TRBD1 (5 bases). The CDR3 has 16 amino acids. Germline V gene sequence: CDR1 SGHDN, CDR2 FVKESK. V lost 1 base to trimming and J lost 6 bases, with 16 bases between them. CDR3 protein: CASSQVQAVRGNEQFF. Here the CDR3 DNA reads TGTGCCAGCAGCCAAGTCCAAGCAGTAAGGGGCAATGAGCAGTTCTTC.

The chain joins TRBV9 to TRBJ2-7; 10 bases map to TRBD2. CDR3 length equals 15 residues. Unmatched junction bases numbered 5, after V lost 0 bases and J lost 5 bases. The germline V gene encodes CDR1 SGDLS and CDR2 YYNGEE. The CDR3 loop is CASSVGLAGAHEQYF. As DNA, the CDR3 is TGTGCCAGCAGCGTAGGGCTAGCGGGAGCCCACGAGCAGTACTTC.

V gene TRBV6-5 combines with J gene TRBJ1-1; D remains unclear. The germline CDR1 and CDR2 sequences are MNHEY and SVGAGI. Trimming shortened V by 1 base and J by 4 bases, and 10 bases separated the two germline ends. The CDR3 is 14 residues long. As DNA, the CDR3 is TGTGCCAGCAGTTACTTTGTGGAGGGCACTGAAGCTTTCTTT. This codes for CASSYFVEGTEAFF.

The rearrangement joins TRBV5-5 to TRBJ1-2; D possibly corresponds to TRBD1 (5 bases). The V gene's germline CDR1 is SGHKS and CDR2 YYEKEE (reference sequence). The CDR3 consists of 16 residues. V was trimmed by 0 bases and J by 4 bases, leaving 16 bases between them. The CDR3 nucleotides read TGTGCCAGCAGCTTGGCCTGGTTGGGGGGGAGCTATGGCTACACCTTC. It yields the protein CASSLAWLGGSYGYTF.

This CDR3 is CAWGRQGLNTEAFF. The CDR3 DNA is TGTGCCTGGGGGAGACAGGGGTTGAACACTGAAGCTTTCTTT. The J gene is TRBJ1-1, the V gene TRBV30, with 8 bases identical to TRBD1. This CDR3 spans 14 amino acids. V trimming: 5 bases; J trimming: 0 bases; junction bases outside the gene matches: 5. Germline V gene data show CDR1 as GTSNPN and CDR2 as SVGIG (reference sequence).

The rearrangement links TRBV6-5 to TRBJ2-3, with a possible D match to TRBD1 (6 bases). The CDR3 has 14 residues. Trimming pared 2 bases from V and 2 bases from J, leaving 8 bases between. Germline V lookup: CDR1 MNHEY, CDR2 SVGAGI. The CDR3 spells CASSYRDTTDTQYF. The CDR3 DNA reads as TGTGCCAGCAGTTACCGGGACACCACAGATACGCAGTATTTT.

The chain links TRBV7-2 to TRBJ1-2; TRBD1 matches 7 bases. The ends lost 5 bases at V and 1 base at J; junction bases unmatched: 10. The CDR3 has 16 residues. CDR1 is SGHTA, CDR2 FQGNSA, per germline. The CDR3 nucleotides are TGTGCCAGCAGCATTCAACAGGGGAACTATAACTATGGCTACACCTTC. Protein: CASSIQQGNYNYGYTF. Together with reference TRBV7-2 and TRBJ1-2, the CDR3 gives the full variable domain: GAGVSQSPSNKVTEKGKDVELRCDPISGHTALYWYRQSLGQGLEFLIYFQGNSAPDKSGLPSDRFSAERTGGSVSTLTIQRTQQEDSAVYLCASSIQQGNYNYGYTFGSGTRLTVV.

The count of this clone is one. This sequence joins TRBV5-6 and TRBJ1-3, with 9 bases that match TRBD1. V lost 4 bases and J lost 7; bases outside the gene matches: 6. CDR3 length equals 14 residues. Germline CDR1 reads SGHDT; CDR2 reads YYEEEE. CDR3 coding DNA: TGTGCCAGCAGCCCGGGACAGGGAAGGAACACCATATATTTT. Encoded protein: CASSPGQGRNTIYF.

The V call is TRBV10-2, the J call TRBJ1-6, with a possible D match to TRBD1 (5 bases). Trimming took off 4 bases at V and 6 bases at J, with 16 bases between the two ends. This CDR3 region has 16 residues. Germline loops: CDR1 WSHSY, CDR2 SAAADI. As DNA, the CDR3 is TGCGCCAGCAGTGGATTTAGCCAGGGCCGTAATTCACCCCTCCACTTT. It specifies CASSGFSQGRNSPLHF.

The V gene is TRBV10-1, the J gene TRBJ2-1; 8 bases map to TRBD2. V dropped 5 bases and J dropped 8; count of bases not matched to a gene: 8. The CDR3 totals 14 residues. Germline V gene sequence: CDR1 WNHNN, CDR2 SYGVQD (reference sequence). The CDR3 reads CASSSGSAQDEQFF. The CDR3 nucleotides are TGCGCCAGCAGTAGCGGGAGCGCGCAGGATGAGCAGTTCTTC.

As regards this clone: The junction does not match germline at one end; this may be a read error. The chain uses TRBV11-1 and TRBJ2-7, with D unresolved. This CDR3 region has 16 residues. The V gene's germline CDR1 is SGHAT and CDR2 FQDESV (reference sequence). This CDR3 is CASSLLSSQTTYELHF. DNA of the CDR3: TGTGCCAGCAGCTTACTATCCTCACAGACAACCTACGAGCTTCACTTC.

The chain uses TRBV7-8 and TRBJ2-1, with 7 bases matching TRBD2. Germline values: CDR1 SGHVS, CDR2 FQNEAQ. This CDR3 has 14 residues. The ends lost 2 bases at V and 7 bases at J; junction bases unmatched: 5. The CDR3 coding sequence is TGTGCCAGCAGCTTAACCGCACTAGCGAATGAGCAGTTCTTC. Protein product: CASSLTALANEQFF.

There are a few counts of this clone. The V gene is TRBV2, the J gene TRBJ1-2; the match to TRBD1 covers 9 bases. This CDR3 contains 14 residues. The V gene end was trimmed by 8 bases and the J gene end by 8 bases; junction bases not matched to a gene: 12. Germline CDR1 and CDR2: SNHLY and FYNNEI. CDR3 in amino acids: CASGSGDRARGYTF. The CDR3 DNA reads as TGTGCCAGCGGTTCTGGGGACAGGGCTCGAGGCTACACCTTC.

This sequence joins TRBV6-5 and TRBJ2-7, with D possibly being TRBD2 (6 bases). The CDR3 contains 15 residues. Germline CDR1 reads MNHEY; CDR2 reads SVGAGI. Trimming pared 1 base from V and 0 bases from J, leaving 10 bases between. The CDR3 protein is CASSYYRGSSYEQYF. CDR3 in DNA: TGTGCCAGCAGTTACTATCGGGGGAGCTCCTACGAGCAGTACTTC.

The chain carries TRBV2 and TRBJ2-7; 10 bases map to TRBD2. V was pared by 5 bases and J by 5 bases, with 9 bases of the junction left unmatched. Germline V gene lookup returns CDR1 SNHLY and CDR2 FYNNEI. CDR3 length: 15 amino acids. This CDR3 is CASSFSGRAGHEQYF. DNA of the CDR3: TGTGCCAGCAGTTTCAGCGGGAGGGCTGGCCACGAGCAGTACTTC.

This clone is a singleton in its sample. The chain has TRBV15 and TRBJ2-1; a possible D gene is TRBD2 (5 bases). With 0 bases removed from V and 7 bases from J, the gap between germline ends came to 16 bases. This CDR3 spans 16 amino acids. Germline V gives CDR1 LNHNV, CDR2 YYDKDF (reference sequence). Written as DNA, the CDR3 is TGTGCCACCAGCAGAGATTTGGGTGTCGGGAAAAATGAGCAGTTCTTC. Translating it yields CATSRDLGVGKNEQFF.

The chain has TRBV30 and TRBJ1-1; D not certain. V shed 3 bases and J shed 6 bases, with 8 bases lying between them. The germline V gene encodes CDR1 GTSNPN and CDR2 SVGIG (reference sequence). The CDR3 loop spans 11 amino acids. CDR3: CAWRSGAEAFF. In DNA form, the CDR3 reads TGTGCCTGGAGGTCCGGAGCTGAAGCTTTCTTT.

This sequence joins TRBV2 and TRBJ1-5, with D perhaps TRBD1 (6 bases). Trimming removed 6 bases at V and 1 base at J, with 7 bases between. There are 13 residues in the CDR3. Germline V gives CDR1 SNHLY, CDR2 FYNNEI. The CDR3 DNA reads as TGTGCCAGCAGAGGGACAAGCAATCAGCCCCAGCATTTT. It translates to CASRGTSNQPQHF.

J is TRBJ1-2 and V is TRBV25-1; D might be TRBD1 (6 bases). This CDR3 is built from 13 residues. Germline CDR1 and CDR2: MGHDK and SYGVNS. V was pared by 1 base and J by 7 bases, with 10 bases between. The CDR3 protein is CASSESRRGGYTF. DNA of the CDR3: TGTGCCAGCAGTGAATCTCGCAGGGGTGGCTACACCTTC.

The rearrangement uses TRBV15 and TRBJ2-7, with 12 bases identical to TRBD2. V gave up 0 bases and J gave up 2 bases; unmatched junction bases: 5. The CDR3 runs 17 residues. CDR1 and CDR2 from the germline V gene are LNHNV and YYDKDF (reference sequence). The CDR3 DNA reads TGTGCCACCAGCAGAGATGAGCTAGCGGGAGGGGCCTACGAGCAGTACTTC. This translates into CATSRDELAGGAYEQYF.

The J gene is TRBJ2-7, the V gene TRBV6-5; the D gene is possibly TRBD1 (6 bases). V lost 6 bases, J lost 6 bases, and 18 bases lay in between. CDR3 length equals 14 residues. Germline-derived CDR1 and CDR2 are MNHEY and SVGAGI. The CDR3 spells CASSRHLQGGEQYF. CDR3 in DNA: TGTGCCAGCAGCAGACACTTACAGGGTGGCGAGCAGTACTTC.